The subject of this entry is one T cell receptor beta chain. Time point indicated: after dendritic cell vaccination, including at tumor progression/relapse. This entry is derived from a study of glioma-infiltrating T cells after dendritic cell vaccination. Study-wide context: Between about 2002 and 2012, patients got autologous tumor lysate-pulsed dendritic cell vaccines.

Trimming removed 3 bases from V and 8 bases from J, with 13 bases in between. Germline assignment: CDR1 KGHSH and CDR2 LQKENI. This CDR3 has 13 residues. Sequencing used immunoSEQ multiplex PCR; TCRdb keeps in-frame clones, though not all of them. The top ten clones hold approximately 2.1% of a sample with some 91,000 clones, about 81% of them seen once. This TCR came from a human donor with glioblastoma. The chain has TRBV18 and TRBJ1-2; no definite D call. This material consisted of blood, taken after dendritic cell vaccination. The CDR3 DNA is TGTGCCAGCTCACCGGAAGACACGGGGGGCTACACCTTC. Translated, it gives CASSPEDTGGYTF.